This T cell receptor (beta chain) was sequenced in a study of control samples from healthy donors and cancer patients (dated by TCRdb to between 2020 and 2021). The protocol used for the library was the immunoSEQ multiplex PCR assay. TCRdb obtained this table from immuneACCESS and retained in-frame rearrangements with V and J assigned. These tables miss some clones; where compared with another copy, unresolved V genes account for less than half of the shortfall, and the remainder is unexplained. In this sample the table shows about 140,000 clones, 90% to 95% of which occur a single time. In total, the top ten clones hold less than 15% of the sample. V loses 5 bases at its end and J loses 3 bases; junction bases beyond the gene matches: 4. Inclusive of the bounding cysteine and phenylalanine, the CDR3 is 15 residues long. The entry retains the CDR3 DNA only, 45 bases that are in frame from base 1. The germline V gene (reference sequence) gives CDR1 as PRHDT and CDR2 as FYEKMQ.

In its sample, this clone was seen once. Its antigen remains unidentified. Within one base of it there is no much larger clone, and no base qualities were kept. The source material was blood. This chain is built from TRBV13 and TRBJ2-3; 11 junctional bases match TRBD1. This sequence was found in a man between 35 and 55 years old in good health. The CDR3 reads as follows: CASSHRDRGTDTQYF. The nucleotide sequence is TGTGCCAGCAGCCACCGGGACAGGGGGACAGATACGCAGTATTTT.